This T cell receptor (beta chain) was obtained from a study of T cells after yellow fever vaccination. Study results and limitations: Contamination by abundant bulk-population clonotypes could be present in FACS-sorted repertoires.

V lost 0 bases and J lost 8, with 19 bases in between. Germline CDR1 SGHTA, CDR2 FQGNSA. The length of the CDR3 is 16 residues. Template switching with 5'RACE generated the TCR cDNA and added a universal primer site and UMIs. TCRdb passed the 5' RACE reads through MiXCR, listing each CDR3 protein once. The data show roughly 310,000 distinct CDR3 sequences, 8.7% seen once. A few counts support this clonotype. Antigen unknown. The clonotype comes from a man aged 18 to 35 who received the YFV17D yellow fever vaccine. Sequenced material: PBMCs, taken on the day of the first yellow fever vaccination. The chain uses TRBV7-2 and TRBJ1-1; perhaps TRBD1 as D (5 bases). This CDR3 is CASSLAIGGLSREAFF. The CDR3 DNA is TGTGCCAGCAGCTTAGCGATCGGGGGTCTCAGCAGAGAAGCTTTCTTT.